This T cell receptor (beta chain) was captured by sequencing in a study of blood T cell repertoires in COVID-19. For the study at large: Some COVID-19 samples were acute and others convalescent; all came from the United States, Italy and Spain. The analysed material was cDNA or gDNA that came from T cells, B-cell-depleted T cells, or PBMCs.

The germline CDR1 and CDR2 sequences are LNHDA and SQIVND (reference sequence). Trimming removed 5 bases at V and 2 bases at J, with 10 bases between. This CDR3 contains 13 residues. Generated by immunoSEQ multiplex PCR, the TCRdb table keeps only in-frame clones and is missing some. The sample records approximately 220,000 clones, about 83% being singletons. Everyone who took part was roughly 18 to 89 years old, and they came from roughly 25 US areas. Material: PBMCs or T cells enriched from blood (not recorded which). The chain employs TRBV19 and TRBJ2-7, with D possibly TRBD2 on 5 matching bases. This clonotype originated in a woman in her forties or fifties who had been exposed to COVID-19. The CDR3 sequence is CASSRGTAYEQYF. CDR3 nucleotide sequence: TGTGCCAGTAGTCGGGGTACGGCCTACGAGCAGTACTTC.